What follows are 30 T cell receptor beta chains derived from one specimen sequenced in a study of T cell changes during pregnancy in multiple sclerosis. Only in-frame clones appear in the TCRdb table, and some are missing; sequencing was by immunoSEQ multiplex PCR. The sample carries roughly 28,000 clones, 85% to 90% recorded once. The source was CD4+ T cells from peripheral blood mononuclear cells, collected in the first trimester of pregnancy. Every receptor here comes from a female donor in good health, enrolled as a control in a pregnancy study.

The chain is built from TRBV23-1 and TRBJ1-3, with 8 bases aligning to TRBD1. Being an ORF, TRBV23-1 has a function that is uncertain. The CDR3 covers 16 residues. V lost 3 bases, J lost 0 bases, and 4 bases stayed unmatched. CDR3 sequence reads: CASSHPGTGSGNTIYF. The DNA for the CDR3 is TGCGCCAGCAGTCACCCCGGGACAGGCTCTGGAAACACCATATATTTT.

The sample holds one count of this clone. The V and J genes are TRBV7-2 and TRBJ2-1, with 9 nucleotides matching TRBD2. The germline V gene has CDR1 SGHTA and CDR2 FQGNSA. CDR3 length: 15 residues. With 5 bases clipped from V and 3 bases from J, the junction kept 5 bases outside the gene matches. CDR3 nucleotide sequence: TGTGCCAGCAGCCTCGGGACTAGCAGCTACAATGAGCAGTTCTTC. Translated: CASSLGTSSYNEQFF.

The J gene is TRBJ2-7, the V gene TRBV4-2; 7 positions agree with TRBD1. There are 16 residues in the CDR3. Trimming cost V 3 bases and J 1 base; bases outside gene matches: 9. Per germline, CDR1 LGHNA and CDR2 YNFKEQ. CDR3 residues: CASSQETGKESYEQYF. The CDR3 DNA is TGTGCCAGCAGCCAGGAGACAGGGAAGGAGTCCTACGAGCAGTACTTC.

The chain is built from TRBV6-6 and TRBJ2-7, with 8 bases identical to TRBD1. From germline, CDR1 is MNHNY and CDR2 SVGAGI (reference sequence). This CDR3 contains 15 residues. V lost 4 bases and J lost 7; bases outside the gene matches: 12. CDR3 in DNA: TGTGCCAGCAGTTCCCACGGGACAGGCAGCTGGGAGCAGTACTTC. As protein: CASSSHGTGSWEQYF.

The chain has TRBV27 and TRBJ2-5, with a weak D call TRBD2 (6 bases). Trimming took 5 bases from V and 5 from J, leaving 6 bases between them. CDR1 is MNHEY, CDR2 SMNVEV, per germline (reference sequence). The CDR3 contains 11 residues. The CDR3 sequence: CASSRGETQYF. The DNA of the CDR3 is TGTGCCAGCAGTCGGGGGGAGACCCAGTACTTC.

This clone was seen once. The chain has TRBV6-1 and TRBJ2-3; TRBD1 agrees at 7 bases. The CDR3 consists of 15 residues. With 6 bases clipped from V and 0 bases from J, the junction kept 6 bases outside the gene matches. Germline loops: CDR1 MNHNS, CDR2 SASEGT. The CDR3 nucleotides read TGTGCCAGCAGAGTAAGAGGGGGCAGCACAGATACGCAGTATTTT. Its translation: CASRVRGGSTDTQYF.

V is TRBV18 and J is TRBJ1-1; 8 nucleotides line up with TRBD1. CDR3 length equals 15 residues. Germline lookup yields CDR1 KGHSH and CDR2 LQKENI. The V gene end was trimmed by 6 bases and the J gene end by 3 bases; junction bases not matched to a gene: 9. The CDR3 region has the DNA TGTGCCAGCTCCGCAGGGGGCGCGTTGGACACTGAAGCTTTCTTT. The encoded protein is CASSAGGALDTEAFF.

This clone has only a few counts. The chain links TRBV7-9 to TRBJ1-1; D may be TRBD1 (5 bases). V lost 5 bases and J 0 bases, leaving 13 bases between the germline ends. CDR3 length: 15 residues. Per germline, CDR1 SEHNR and CDR2 FQNEAQ (reference sequence). CDR3 loop: CASSPSGVMNTEAFF. The DNA for the CDR3 is TGTGCCAGCAGCCCTTCGGGGGTAATGAACACTGAAGCTTTCTTT.

This clone was observed a few times. The rearrangement uses TRBV2 and TRBJ1-6, with D unresolved. Trimming took off 5 bases at V and 8 bases at J, with 13 bases between the two ends. This CDR3 contains 14 residues. CDR1 SNHLY and CDR2 FYNNEI come from the germline V gene. CDR3 sequence reads: CASSTSWADSPLHF. CDR3 sequence (DNA): TGTGCCAGCAGTACAAGTTGGGCAGATTCACCCCTCCACTTT.

The V gene is TRBV18, the J gene TRBJ1-5; no clear D gene. Trimming shortened V by 2 bases and J by 4 bases, and 6 bases separated the two germline ends. CDR3 length: 13 residues. Germline V gene data show CDR1 as KGHSH and CDR2 as LQKENI. CDR3 coding DNA: TGTGCCAGCTCACCAGGGAGGAATCAGCCCCAGCATTTT. Its protein product is CASSPGRNQPQHF.

This clone was found a few times. This chain links TRBV9 with TRBJ1-1, with TRBD1 as a possible D gene (5 bases). Trimming left V 0 bases short and J 6 bases short, with 12 bases between. Germline V CDR1 and CDR2: SGDLS, YYNGEE. This CDR3 has 14 amino acids. The chain's CDR3 is CASSVDGTDAEAFF. In nucleotides, the CDR3 is TGTGCCAGCAGCGTAGATGGGACTGACGCTGAAGCTTTCTTT.

The chain uses TRBV7-2 and TRBJ2-7; weak D call: TRBD2 (6 bases). V lost 5 bases and J 0 bases, leaving 14 bases between the germline ends. From germline, CDR1 is SGHTA and CDR2 FQGNSA. The CDR3 has 15 residues. The CDR3: CASSPAGLTSYEQYF. DNA of the CDR3: TGTGCCAGCAGCCCCGCGGGACTGACCTCCTACGAGCAGTACTTC.

This clone came up once. This chain links TRBV7-2 with TRBJ1-4; 9 bases fit TRBD1. The CDR3 totals 14 residues. Looked up from germline, CDR1 is SGHTA and CDR2 is FQGNSA. Trimming removed 5 bases from V and 7 bases from J; junction bases left unmatched: 5. DNA of the CDR3: TGTGCCAGCAGCATACAGGGGGCGACTGAAAAACTGTTTTTT. This sequence encodes CASSIQGATEKLFF.

The chain carries TRBV10-3 and TRBJ2-7; 10 bases match TRBD1. Germline loops: CDR1 ENHRY, CDR2 SYGVKD. The J segment lost 1 base and the V segment lost 11 bases, leaving 11 bases of the junction unmatched. The CDR3 covers 15 residues. The CDR3 reads CAGMDPGQGSYEQYF. DNA for the CDR3: TGTGCCGGAATGGATCCGGGACAGGGGTCCTACGAGCAGTACTTC.

The V gene is TRBV28, the J gene TRBJ1-2, with D unclear. The CDR3 totals 14 residues. Trimming shortened V by 5 bases and J by 4 bases, and 14 bases separated the two germline ends. Per the germline V gene, CDR1 is MDHEN and CDR2 is SYDVKM. The CDR3 loop is CASSPPVTSYGYTF. The CDR3, as DNA: TGTGCCAGCAGTCCCCCGGTAACCTCCTATGGCTACACCTTC.

As DNA, the CDR3 is TGTGCCAGCAGCTTTGGGGGACTAGCGATTGGGAATGAGCAGTTCTTC. It specifies CASSFGGLAIGNEQFF. The V call is TRBV5-6, the J call TRBJ2-1, with 10 bases identical to TRBD2. Germline CDR1 reads SGHDT; CDR2 reads YYEEEE. The CDR3 is 16 residues long. V lost 2 bases, J lost 7 bases, and 9 bases stayed unmatched.

In its sample, this clone ranks as medium-sized. The rearrangement uses TRBV2 and TRBJ1-5, with D perhaps TRBD1 (5 bases). The V end lost 2 bases, the J end lost 5 bases, and 7 bases lay between the germline ends. Looked up from germline, CDR1 is SNHLY and CDR2 is FYNNEI. This CDR3 contains 13 residues. The CDR3 nucleotides read TGTGCCAGCAGTGAATGGGGGGATCAGCCCCAGCATTTT. The encoded protein is CASSEWGDQPQHF.

Relative to its sample, this clone is medium-sized. The rearrangement uses TRBV27 and TRBJ2-1; TRBD1 aligns across 7 bases. V gave up 1 base and J gave up 3 bases; unmatched junction bases: 9. Germline lookup yields CDR1 MNHEY and CDR2 SMNVEV (reference sequence). The length of the CDR3 is 17 residues. In nucleotides, the CDR3 is TGTGCCAGCAGTTTATATTTTACAGGGGCGAACTACAATGAGCAGTTCTTC. Its translation is CASSLYFTGANYNEQFF.

The gene calls are TRBV18 and TRBJ1-6, with D perhaps matching TRBD1 (6 bases). CDR3 length equals 16 residues. Germline CDR1 and CDR2: KGHSH and LQKENI. Trimming pared 4 bases from V and 7 bases from J, leaving 17 bases between. CDR3 protein: CASSRGRRGANSPLHF. CDR3 in DNA: TGTGCCAGCTCACGGGGAAGGCGGGGGGCGAATTCACCCCTCCACTTT.

CDR3 nucleotides: TGTGCCAGCAGCTTGGGTGACAGGGTGACCGGGGAGCTGTTTTTT. This gives the protein CASSLGDRVTGELFF. The chain has TRBV5-4 and TRBJ2-2; 7 bases fit TRBD1. The V gene end was trimmed by 0 bases and the J gene end by 5 bases; junction bases not matched to a gene: 4. Germline V CDR1 and CDR2: SGHNT, YYREEE (reference sequence). CDR3 length: 15 amino acids.

The chain recombines TRBV28 with TRBJ1-2; D is unclear. The CDR3 covers 13 residues. Trimming shortened V by 3 bases and J by 1 base, and 6 bases separated the two germline ends. Germline V gene data show CDR1 as MDHEN and CDR2 as SYDVKM. The CDR3 nucleotides read TGTGCCAGCAGTTTGGCCCTTAACTATGGCTACACCTTC. Its translation is CASSLALNYGYTF.

This rearrangement joins TRBV9 to TRBJ1-4, with 8 bases identical to TRBD1. Trimming at V came to 0 bases and at J to 0 bases, leaving 4 bases not matched to a gene. Germline V CDR1 and CDR2: SGDLS, YYNGEE. This CDR3 is built from 17 residues. The CDR3 region has the DNA TGTGCCAGCAGCGTAGATGGGACAGGAGCAACTAATGAAAAACTGTTTTTT. Translation gives CASSVDGTGATNEKLFF.

The chain joins TRBV7-8 to TRBJ1-1; TRBD1 is a possible D gene (5 bases). Looked up from germline, CDR1 is SGHVS and CDR2 is FQNEAQ. The CDR3 spans 14 residues. The germline V and J ends were trimmed by 3 bases and 11 bases, with 19 bases remaining between them. The CDR3 DNA follows: TGTGCCAGCAGCTTGACCTTTATGGACACCGGGGCTTTCTTT. Translating it yields CASSLTFMDTGAFF.

The chain has TRBV18 and TRBJ1-1, with D perhaps matching TRBD1 (6 bases). CDR1 is KGHSH and CDR2 is LQKENI in the germline V gene. Trimming left V 6 bases short and J 7 bases short, with 15 bases between. CDR3 length: 13 residues. CDR3 sequence (DNA): TGTGCCAGCTCGCGGGGGGGCGGTGGTGAAGCTTTCTTT. Residues: CASSRGGGGEAFF.

This chain connects TRBV19 to TRBJ1-1, with D possibly being TRBD1 (6 bases). Trimming removed 5 bases from V and 3 bases from J, with 16 bases in between. The CDR3 runs to 15 residues. CDR1 and CDR2 from the germline V gene are LNHDA and SQIVND (reference sequence). The CDR3 nucleotides read TGTGCCAGTAGTCCCCGGGCCGCAGGGGACACTGAAGCTTTCTTT. It encodes CASSPRAAGDTEAFF.

The chain couples TRBV28 to TRBJ2-7; tentative D call: TRBD2 (6 bases). The CDR3 is made up of 14 amino acids. Germline V gene lookup returns CDR1 MDHEN and CDR2 SYDVKM. V lost 3 bases, J lost 6 bases, and 15 bases lay in between. The CDR3 region is CASSFRDSPLEQYF. In nucleotides, the CDR3 is TGTGCCAGCAGTTTCCGGGACTCCCCTCTCGAGCAGTACTTC.

The V gene is TRBV7-9, the J gene TRBJ2-2, with TRBD2 as a possible D gene (5 bases). Germline V gene lookup returns CDR1 SEHNR and CDR2 FQNEAQ (reference sequence). V was cut by 5 bases and J by 5 bases, with 21 bases left in between. This CDR3 is 17 amino acids long. CDR3 nucleotides: TGTGCCAGCAGCAAAAGGCCGGGGTCAGGTTGGACCGGGGAGCTGTTTTTT. It encodes CASSKRPGSGWTGELFF.

V gene TRBV30 combines with J gene TRBJ2-5; no firm D call. This CDR3 has 11 residues. Germline V lookup: CDR1 GTSNPN, CDR2 SVGIG (reference sequence). Trimming took 0 bases from V and 5 from J, leaving 4 bases between them. CDR3: CAWSVLETQYF. The CDR3 nucleotides read TGTGCCTGGAGTGTTCTTGAGACCCAGTACTTC.

J is TRBJ1-2 and V is TRBV28; D is undetermined. From germline, CDR1 is MDHEN and CDR2 SYDVKM. The CDR3 length is 12 residues. V dropped 3 bases and J dropped 6 bases, with 8 bases sitting between them. The CDR3 loop is CASSFVRDGYTF. The CDR3 DNA reads TGTGCCAGCAGTTTTGTCCGGGATGGCTACACCTTC.

The chain is built from TRBV7-2 and TRBJ2-7, with 10 positions matching TRBD2. CDR1 and CDR2 (germline): SGHTA, FQGNSA. The J segment lost 2 bases and the V segment lost 5 bases, leaving 12 bases of the junction unmatched. This CDR3 region has 17 residues. CDR3 residues: CASSPRPTAGGAYEQYF. The CDR3 nucleotides are TGTGCCAGCAGCCCACGCCCCACAGCGGGAGGGGCCTACGAGCAGTACTTC.